The rows below give T cell receptor beta chains drawn from one sample of a study of T cells expressing NK-cell markers. TCRdb reanalyzed the 5' RACE reads and collapses them to one entry per CDR3 protein, without DNA. This repertoire includes roughly 180,000 distinct CDR3 sequences. Sequenced sample: blood T cells: a sorted CD56 or NKG2C T cell subset, CD4+ or CD8+ T cells, or bulk PBMC T cells (not recorded which). The receptors shown here come from a man aged 18-75 years in good health. The CDR3 runs from the conserved cysteine through the conserved F or W.

TRBJ2-1	16	TRBV9	CASSLGTSGGLGEQFF
TRBJ1-6	19	TRBV7-8	CASSRDRLKISSYNSPLHF
TRBJ2-5	12	TRBV6-2/TRBV6-3	CASSYPPGTQYF
TRBJ2-5	15	TRBV7-9	CASSSSRQGRETQYF
TRBJ2-2	13	TRBV7-9	CAPNRINTGELFF
TRBJ1-1	15	TRBV9	CASSPWTGGDTEAFF
TRBJ1-6	15	TRBV4-2	CASSQVLDWNSPLHF
TRBJ1-5	13	TRBV20-1	CSAIGGAGQPQHF
TRBJ2-1	17	TRBV11-2	CASSLDRGGAPYNEQFF
TRBJ1-4	21	TRBV14	CARPFPGQGLADLGTNEKLFF
TRBJ1-2	12	TRBV20-1	CSAGEGFYGYTF
TRBJ1-2	14	TRBV7-9	CASSSAGRNYGYTF
TRBJ2-1	14	TRBV15	CATKTGTIYNEQFF
TRBJ1-4	14	TRBV2	CASSRRATNEKLFF
TRBJ1-1	14	TRBV10-3	CAISEFDRGGEAFF
TRBJ2-6	18	TRBV5-1	CASSLRFLGLTGANVLTF
TRBJ2-7	16	TRBV6-5	CASSYGLAGGVYEQYF
TRBJ2-7	15	TRBV15	CATSRDFRQPYEQYF
TRBJ2-7	16	TRBV28	CASSWGDSGGGYEQYF